Sequencing of this T cell receptor beta chain was carried out in a study of blood T cell repertoires in COVID-19. Clones were read by immunoSEQ multiplex PCR, and TCRdb kept only the in-frame ones, dropping some. Altogether approximately 140,000 clones are present, roughly 90% being singletons, with the ten largest covering about 10%. CDR1 LGHNA and CDR2 YNFKEQ come from the germline V gene. Trimming cost V 4 bases and J 2 bases, with 14 bases left between them. The CDR3 extends over 15 amino acids. The sample holds a few counts of this clone. Material for sequencing was peripheral blood. This sequence originates from a man aged 50 to 60 with active or convalescent COVID-19. The rearrangement links TRBV4-2 to TRBJ1-2; D possibly corresponds to TRBD1 (5 bases). DNA for the CDR3: TGTGCCAGCAGCCCGGAGGGCAGGGCAAACTATGGCTACACCTTC. The encoded protein is CASSPEGRANYGYTF.